This entry features one T cell receptor (beta chain) sequence. The target antigen is unknown. The data belong to a study of CD8 T cells in Susac syndrome. Study-wide background: At the time of blood draw, patients with Susac syndrome were therapy-naive, receiving corticosteroids, or receiving intravenous immunoglobulin alone.

Whole-study findings and limits: An acknowledgment was made by the study that its TCR sequencing and HLA analysis involved relatively few individuals.

The CDR3 has 13 amino acids. Trimming left V 2 bases short and J 10 bases short, with 12 bases between. Random hexamers were used to reverse transcribe about 0.5 to 1 ug of RNA. Across 54 Vbeta and 13 Jbeta, immunoSEQ multiplex PCR amplified TCR beta CDR3. TCRdb processed the immunoSEQ multiplex PCR reads anew with MiXCR; each CDR3 protein has one entry. The sample lists some 200,000 distinct CDR3 sequences; over 90% were seen once. CD8+ and CD4+ blood T cells underwent TCR beta sequencing. This receptor was taken from a human donor with Susac syndrome. Sequencing used CD8+ T cells from PBMCs. The V gene is TRBV12-3 or TRBV12-4, the J gene TRBJ2-1; a possible D gene is TRBD2 (7 bases). The CDR3 nucleotides are TGTGCCAGCAGTTTACTGGGCGGGGGCGAGCAGTTCTTC. Protein sequence: CASSLLGGGEQFF.